The 11 T cell receptor beta chains below were found in one sample sequenced in a study of somatic mutations in cytotoxic T cells in rheumatoid arthritis (dated by TCRdb to about 2017). The library was prepared using the immunoSEQ multiplex PCR assay. TCRdb mirrors the immuneACCESS table, restricted to in-frame sequences. Some clones are absent from its copies; in checked studies, under half trace to an unresolved V gene, and the reason for the others is unknown. This sample holds 2,500 to 3,000 clones; around 63% were observed only once. Roughly 13% of the sample is in the top ten clones. The sequencing input was CD8+ T cells sorted from synovial fluid. These receptors came from a woman under 30 with rheumatoid arthritis.

The chain is built from TRBV5-6 and TRBJ2-1; D not resolved. The CDR3 is 12 amino acids. The V and J ends lost 3 bases and 5 bases respectively, with 6 bases between them. CDR1 is SGHDT and CDR2 is YYEEEE in the germline V gene. This CDR3 reads CASSSPNNEQFF. The CDR3 DNA reads TGTGCCAGCAGCTCCCCTAACAATGAGCAGTTCTTC.

The genes are TRBV5-1 and TRBJ2-5, with 10 bases that match TRBD1. The J call may be wrong; the DNA end is better matched by TRBJ2-7. CDR1 and CDR2 from the germline V gene are SGHRS and YFSETQ. This CDR3 has 14 residues. Here the CDR3 DNA reads TGCGCCAGCAGCTTGAGGGACAGGGGCTACGAGCAGTACTTC. Amino acid sequence: CASSLRDRGYEQYF.

In DNA, the CDR3 is TGTGCCAGCAGCAAAGTAATATCCGGGACAGGGGGCAACACCGGGGAGCTGTTTTTT. Its translation: CASSKVISGTGGNTGELFF. V is TRBV21-1 and J is TRBJ2-2; the tabulated D call, TRBD1, remains unverified against the DNA. TRBV21-1 is flagged as a pseudogene. The CDR3 runs to 19 residues.

The CDR3 DNA reads TGTGCCAGCAGTTTGACCGGGACAGGGGGCGCCGGCTACACCTTC. Protein: CASSLTGTGGAGYTF. The chain is built from TRBV27 and TRBJ1-2, with 12 nucleotides matching TRBD1. V was pared by 3 bases and J by 8 bases, with 7 bases of the junction left unmatched. The V gene's germline CDR1 is MNHEY and CDR2 SMNVEV (reference sequence). The CDR3 totals 15 residues.

The genes are TRBV7-8 and TRBJ2-7; 7 positions agree with TRBD1. The CDR3 loop spans 16 amino acids. J was trimmed by 1 base and V by 5 bases; bases with no gene match: 11. Germline V lookup: CDR1 SGHVS, CDR2 FQNEAQ. The CDR3 nucleotides are TGTGCCAGCAGCCTCGTGCCGGGACAGAAATCCTACGAGCAGTACTTC. Residues: CASSLVPGQKSYEQYF.

This clone was seen more than once but under ten times. At one boundary the junction diverges from the germline segment, which might be a read error. V and J are TRBV6-1 and TRBJ1-5; 10 bases agree with TRBD1. Germline V lookup: CDR1 MNHNS, CDR2 SASEGT. CDR3 length: 12 amino acids. For the CDR3, the DNA is TGTGCCAGCAGGGAAGGACTGGACAGGGGGGATTTT. Translating gives CASREGLDRGDF.

The chain links TRBV6-5 to TRBJ2-5; 11 nucleotides match TRBD2. V shed 10 bases and J 11 bases; nucleotides not matched to a gene: 12. Germline assignment: CDR1 MNHEY and CDR2 SVGAGI. CDR3 length: 13 residues. CDR3 in DNA: TGTGCCACCGTCCCTAGCGGGGGGAGGGGGCAGTACTTC. Translated: CATVPSGGRGQYF.

On this clone: A read error may account for a junction end that differs from germline. The chain joins TRBV6-5 to TRBJ1-5; 10 bases are shared with TRBD1. CDR1 and CDR2 from the germline V gene are MNHEY and SVGAGI. The CDR3 is made up of 12 amino acids. The CDR3 nucleotides are TGTGCCAGCAGGGAAGGACTGGACAGGGGGGATTTT. This codes for CASREGLDRGDF.

This chain joins TRBV7-8 and TRBJ2-7; 9 bases fit TRBD2. The length of the CDR3 is 15 residues. Germline CDR1 is SGHVS and CDR2 is FQNEAQ. J was trimmed by 5 bases and V by 1 base; bases with no gene match: 6. The DNA of the CDR3 is TGTGCCAGCAGCTTAGGGGGTAGCGGGAGAGACGAGCAGTACTTC. Its translation: CASSLGGSGRDEQYF.

This clone was counted between two and nine times. The chain couples TRBV6-4 to TRBJ2-1; tentative D call: TRBD2 (6 bases). Per the germline V gene, CDR1 is MRHNA and CDR2 is SNTAGT. Deletions cut 0 bases from V and 0 bases from J, with 6 bases between. The CDR3 length is 15 residues. Here the CDR3 DNA reads TGTGCCAGCAGTGACTCAGCGGGCTCCTACAATGAGCAGTTCTTC. Its translation is CASSDSAGSYNEQFF.

V is TRBV19 and J is TRBJ2-5; 9 positions match TRBD1. There are 15 residues in the CDR3. With V trimmed by 5 bases and J by 1 base, 5 bases remained unmatched. Germline CDR1 reads LNHDA; CDR2 reads SQIVND (reference sequence). This chain's CDR3 is CASSPRDRVQETQYF. CDR3 in DNA: TGTGCCAGTAGTCCCCGGGACAGGGTCCAAGAGACCCAGTACTTC. Variable domain in full (rest from reference TRBV19 and TRBJ2-5): DGGITQSPKYLFRKEGQNVTLSCEQNLNHDAMYWYRQDPGQGLRLIYYSQIVNDFQKGDIAEGYSVSREKKESFPLTVTSAQKNPTAFYLCASSPRDRVQETQYFGPGTRLLVL.